The clone carrying this T cell receptor beta chain was counted once. Its target is unknown. The source of the sample is a study of cytomegalovirus exposure and HLA in healthy donors. J was trimmed by 2 bases and V by 4 bases; bases with no gene match: 3. CDR1 and CDR2 (germline): SNHLY, FYNNEI. This CDR3 contains 15 residues. Notes on the study in general: Immune exposure information available was restricted to CMV serostatus.

With 60 Vbeta and 13 Jbeta primers, the PCR was carried out. Produced via immunoSEQ multiplex PCR; TCRdb's table is partial and in-frame only. Here the sample spans some 120,000 clones, roughly four fifths being singletons. Sequencing input: PBMCs. The V call is TRBV2, the J call TRBJ2-2, with 8 bases lining up with TRBD2. The sequence derives from a male donor in good health and CMV-seropositive. In DNA, the CDR3 is TGTGCCAGCAGTGTGACTAGCGCCAACACCGGGGAGCTGTTTTTT. Translating gives CASSVTSANTGELFF.